This TCR beta chain comes out of a study of Graves' ophthalmopathy and Graves' hyperthyroidism. CDR3 length: 17 amino acids. The germline gives CDR1 MDHEN, CDR2 SYDVKM. Trimming at V came to 5 bases and at J to 5 bases, leaving 14 bases not matched to a gene. TCR beta CDR3 regions were amplified from RNA transcripts. Scientists carried out first-round RT-PCR using HTBI primers and then a second-round multiplex PCR. MiXCR, run by TCRdb on the multiplex PCR reads, gives a single entry per CDR3 protein. The sample shows roughly 410,000 distinct CDR3 sequences, 15% of them seen only once. The study excluded patients with other autoimmune diseases, uncontrolled infections, pregnancy or lactation.

The chain employs TRBV28 and TRBJ2-5; 10 nucleotides align to TRBD1. The sequence came from a woman between 18 and 30 years old with stable Graves' hyperthyroidism. The specimen sequenced was peripheral blood. CDR3 residues: CASSELDRGGLSETQYF. CDR3 nucleotide sequence: TGTGCCAGCAGTGAACTGGACAGGGGGGGATTGTCGGAGACCCAGTACTTC.